The sequence of this TCR beta chain was determined in a study of T-cell memory formation after mild COVID-19. Points from the study as a whole: Within pre-infection memory, some responding clones were found, suggesting cross-reactive memory joined.

Per germline, CDR1 SGDLS and CDR2 YYNGEE. The CDR3 consists of 15 residues. The ends were cut back, 3 bases at V and 4 bases at J, with 16 bases in the middle. For this clonotype: What it binds is not known.

From the 5' RACE reads, TCRdb called clonotypes with MiXCR, one entry per CDR3 protein. The data hold 65,000 to 90,000 distinct CDR3 sequences, with around 14% observed a single time. The sample comprised PBMCs or a T cell subset sorted from them (not recorded which). This receptor was obtained from an adult woman who had mild COVID-19 (a few samples of this study predate the infection). Cell type and time point are not known. This sequence joins TRBV9 and TRBJ1-1, with D maybe TRBD1 (5 bases). In DNA form, the CDR3 reads TGTGCCAGCAGCGCAGGGTCACAGTTCGGCACTGAAGCTTTCTTT. Its translation: CASSAGSQFGTEAFF.